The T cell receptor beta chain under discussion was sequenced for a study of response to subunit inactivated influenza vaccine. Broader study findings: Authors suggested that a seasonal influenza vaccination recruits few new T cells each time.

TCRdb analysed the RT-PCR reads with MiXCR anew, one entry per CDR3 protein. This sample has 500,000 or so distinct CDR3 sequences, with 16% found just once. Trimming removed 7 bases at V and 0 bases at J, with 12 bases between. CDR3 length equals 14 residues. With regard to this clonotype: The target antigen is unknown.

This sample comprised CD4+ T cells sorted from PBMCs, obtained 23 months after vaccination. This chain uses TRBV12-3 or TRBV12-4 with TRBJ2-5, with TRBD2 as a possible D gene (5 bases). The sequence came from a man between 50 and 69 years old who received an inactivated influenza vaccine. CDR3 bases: TGTGCCAGCACCCGCGGACTTTACCAAGAGACCCAGTACTTC. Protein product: CASTRGLYQETQYF.